This T cell receptor beta chain was recorded in a study of T cell clonotyping in hematopoietic cell transplantation. Sequencing was performed with immunoSEQ multiplex PCR; in TCRdb, only in-frame clones are kept and a portion is missing. The repertoire holds 15,000 to 20,000 clones, more than 75% seen once, with more than 3.5% in the top ten. General observations from the study: Pathologically expanded recipient clonotypes increased progressively from day 30 to day 180 as diversity fell.

This CDR3 region has 15 residues. V lost 6 bases to trimming and J lost 6 bases; unmatched junction nucleotides: 6. Germline-derived CDR1 and CDR2 are SNHLY and FYNNEI. Concerning this clone: Antigen unknown.

The rearrangement joins TRBV2 to TRBJ2-5; 14 nucleotides align to TRBD2. This receptor was obtained from a male patient aged 60 to 75 who had an allogeneic stem cell transplant from a related donor, so the T cells may come from the graft donor. Some clones in this sample may be carry-over from other donors' samples. This material consisted of PBMCs, taken 100 days after allogeneic stem cell transplant. Here the CDR3 reads CASSEGLAGAQTQYF. The CDR3 bases are TGTGCCAGCAGCGAGGGACTAGCGGGAGCACAGACCCAGTACTTC.